A single sample is the source of the 32 T cell receptor beta chains below, sequenced in a study of post-analysis software for immune sequencing data (dated by TCRdb to 2015 to 2017). Overall results and qualifications from the work: Significantly higher frequencies in patients than in controls were found for roughly 5 TRBV segments, including TRBV5-6, TRBV5-1 and TRBV20-1.

Libraries were built with PCR. Sequenced using an Illumina HiSeq 2500. To reduce PCR and sequencing biases, unique molecular identifiers were incorporated into the TCR beta cDNA libraries. TCRdb's own reprocessing of the public reads used fastp at Q25 and MiXCR and kept productive beta chains. Rows matching on CDR3 protein sequence are summarized as one entry with the most common DNA and genes. The sample table shows roughly 620,000 distinct CDR3 sequences, and around 47% are seen once. The ten largest clones take up around 1.7% of the sample. Their antigens are not known. Sequencing used blood. All receptors derive from a girl aged 10-17 years with multiple sclerosis.

This chain connects TRBV6-2 or TRBV6-3 to TRBJ2-5; D is possibly TRBD2 (5 bases). Germline CDR1 and CDR2: MNHEY and SVGEGT. With 0 bases removed from V and 11 bases from J, the gap between germline ends came to 10 bases. The CDR3 runs 12 residues. CDR3 coding DNA: TGTGCCAGCAGTTACTCGAGCGGACGGCAGTACTTC. Its translation is CASSYSSGRQYF.

The genes are TRBV3-1 and TRBJ2-5; D unresolved. V lost 7 bases and J lost 5, with 14 bases in between. The CDR3 is 13 residues long. Germline-derived CDR1 and CDR2 are LGHDT and YNNKEL (reference sequence). DNA of the CDR3: TGTGCCAGCACGAGGCTCGCAGCGGAGACCCAGTACTTC. Translating it yields CASTRLAAETQYF.

In this sample, this clonotype turned up a few times. The chain carries TRBV21-1 and TRBJ2-1; the table's D call, TRBD1, has no DNA check behind it. TRBV21-1 is designated a pseudogene. The CDR3 length is 14 residues. CDR3 residues: CASRRAGGNNEQFF. The CDR3 DNA sequence: TGTGCCAGCCGGAGGGCAGGGGGAAATAATGAGCAGTTCTTC.

This clonotype was counted only a few times. V is TRBV6-5 and J is TRBJ2-7; TRBD2 might be the D (5 bases). V shed 5 bases and J shed 2 bases, with 16 bases lying between them. Germline CDR1 is MNHEY and CDR2 is SVGAGI. The length of the CDR3 is 15 residues. The CDR3 region is CASSPQRGNTYEQYF. The CDR3 region has the DNA TGTGCCAGCAGTCCCCAAAGAGGGAACACCTACGAGCAGTACTTC.

This clonotype has only one observation. The chain recombines TRBV5-1 with TRBJ2-1; tentatively, D is TRBD2 (7 bases). This CDR3 is 18 amino acids long. CDR1 and CDR2 (germline): SGHRS, YFSETQ. Trimming left V 0 bases short and J 6 bases short, with 22 bases between. CDR3 amino acids: CASSLVAVGLAGANEQFF. CDR3 nucleotides: TGCGCCAGCAGCTTGGTGGCCGTAGGTTTGGCGGGGGCCAATGAGCAGTTCTTC.

The CDR3 nucleotides read TGTGCCAGCAGCCAAGACGGGACAGGGGTAAAAGAGACCCAGTACTTC. Translated: CASSQDGTGVKETQYF. This rearrangement joins TRBV4-2 to TRBJ2-5, with 10 positions matching TRBD1. With 0 bases clipped from V and 3 bases from J, the junction kept 4 bases outside the gene matches. Per germline, CDR1 LGHNA and CDR2 YNFKEQ. The length of the CDR3 is 16 residues.

In its sample, this clonotype was seen many times. The rearrangement joins TRBV12-3 or TRBV12-4 to TRBJ1-2; no firm D call. The ends were cut back, 6 bases at V and 0 bases at J, with 14 bases in the middle. This CDR3 has 15 amino acids. The CDR3 sequence is CASSLTHPSNYGYTF. As DNA, the CDR3 is TGTGCCAGCAGCCTGACACACCCTTCTAACTATGGCTACACCTTC.

About this clonotype itself: A junction end diverges from the germline sequence, so it may reflect a read error. The rearrangement links TRBV6-6 to TRBJ2-2, with 13 bases that match TRBD2. The CDR3 loop spans 15 amino acids. CDR1 and CDR2 (germline): MNHNY, SVGAGI (reference sequence). This CDR3 reads CASRGTSGMTGERFF. CDR3 DNA sequence: TGTGCCAGCCGGGGGACTAGCGGGATGACCGGGGAGCGGTTTTTT.

Points on this clonotype: A read error may produce the germline difference seen at one junction end. DNA for the CDR3: TGTGCCAGCAGTCACTCCCCGGGACAGGGCCCTGAAGCTTTCTTT. The encoded protein is CASSHSPGQGPEAFF. The chain uses TRBV6-6 and TRBJ1-1; 9 positions match TRBD1. The CDR3 has 15 residues. Germline assignment: CDR1 MNHNY and CDR2 SVGAGI (reference sequence).

The J gene is TRBJ2-1, the V gene TRBV12-3 or TRBV12-4; D uncertain. The V gene lost 8 bases and the J gene lost 1 base, with 9 bases spanning the gap. The CDR3 totals 13 residues. The chain's CDR3 is CASVVGSYNEQFF. DNA of the CDR3: TGTGCCAGCGTGGTGGGGTCCTACAATGAGCAGTTCTTC.

This rearrangement joins TRBV5-1 to TRBJ1-1; TRBD1 is a possible D gene (6 bases). With 2 bases removed from V and 0 bases from J, the gap between germline ends came to 17 bases. The germline V gene has CDR1 SGHRS and CDR2 YFSETQ. The CDR3 sequence is 17 residues long. CDR3 nucleotide sequence: TGCGCCAGCAGCTTCTCCAGCTCCGGGACAATGAACACTGAAGCTTTCTTT. Translated: CASSFSSSGTMNTEAFF.

The rearrangement links TRBV7-2 to TRBJ2-7; possible D gene TRBD2, 5 bases. This CDR3 is built from 14 residues. Germline V gene data show CDR1 as SGHTA and CDR2 as FQGNSA. The V end lost 5 bases, the J end lost 3 bases, and 14 bases lay between the germline ends. CDR3 bases: TGTGCCAGCAGCCCCCCTTCGGGGTTCTACGAGCAGTACTTC. Protein sequence: CASSPPSGFYEQYF. Looking up the rest from reference TRBV7-2 and TRBJ2-7 gives the full variable domain: GAGVSQSPSNKVTEKGKDVELRCDPISGHTALYWYRQSLGQGLEFLIYFQGNSAPDKSGLPSDRFSAERTGGSVSTLTIQRTQQEDSAVYLCASSPPSGFYEQYFGPGTRLTVT.

This sequence joins TRBV29-1 and TRBJ2-5; 7 nucleotides match TRBD1. With V trimmed by 4 bases and J by 1 base, 3 bases remained unmatched. Germline CDR1 is SQVTM and CDR2 is ANQGSEA. The CDR3 runs to 13 residues. This chain's CDR3 is CSVARGTQETQYF. DNA for the CDR3: TGCAGCGTTGCCAGGGGGACCCAAGAGACCCAGTACTTC.

With respect to this clonotype: An end of the junction differs from the germline gene, which may be a read error. CDR3 sequence: CSARVPRSTYRARNEQFF. The CDR3 nucleotides are TGCAGTGCCAGAGTCCCCCGATCCACCTATCGCGCGAGGAATGAGCAGTTCTTC. The chain combines TRBV20-1 with TRBJ2-1; D call uncertain. The CDR3 extends over 18 amino acids. Germline loops: CDR1 DFQATT, CDR2 SNEGSKA (reference sequence).

This chain joins TRBV6-2 or TRBV6-3 and TRBJ1-1; possible D gene TRBD1, 6 bases. The V end lost 0 bases, the J end lost 0 bases, and 23 bases lay between the germline ends. In germline, CDR1 is MNHEY, CDR2 SVGEGT. The CDR3 runs to 20 residues. The CDR3 DNA follows: TGTGCCAGCAGTTACTCACAGGGCCGACGAAAGCGAATCATGAACACTGAAGCTTTCTTT. It translates to CASSYSQGRRKRIMNTEAFF.

This clonotype was observed a few times. In DNA form, the CDR3 reads TGCGCCAGCACGGAGGGGGCGATCGCAGATACGCAGTATTTT. This encodes CASTEGAIADTQYF. This chain joins TRBV5-1 and TRBJ2-3; tentative D call: TRBD1 (7 bases). Germline CDR1 SGHRS, CDR2 YFSETQ. The CDR3 runs 14 residues. The germline V and J ends were trimmed by 6 bases and 4 bases, with 15 bases remaining between them.

The chain is built from TRBV12-3 or TRBV12-4 and TRBJ1-5; D unresolved. CDR3 length: 15 amino acids. Trimming took off 1 base at V and 0 bases at J, with 7 bases between the two ends. The CDR3 bases are TGTGCCAGCAGTTTAGGGGTTTATAGCAATCAGCCCCAGCATTTT. Encoded protein: CASSLGVYSNQPQHF.

The chain is built from TRBV7-9 and TRBJ1-6; 11 bases are shared with TRBD1. The CDR3 has 15 residues. Germline CDR1 reads SEHNR; CDR2 reads FQNEAQ (reference sequence). The V and J ends lost 4 bases and 7 bases, in that order; junction bases with no gene match: 3. The CDR3 reads CASSSWTGGNSPLHF. The DNA of the CDR3 is TGTGCCAGCAGCTCGTGGACAGGGGGCAATTCACCCCTCCACTTT.

This clonotype was seen more than once but under ten times. The chain links TRBV3-1 to TRBJ2-7; no clear D. V gave up 4 bases and J gave up 6 bases, with 16 bases separating them. CDR3 size: 14 residues. Germline assignment: CDR1 LGHDT and CDR2 YNNKEL (reference sequence). In DNA, the CDR3 is TGTGCCAGCAGCCCAGCTGTTTCCTTGGGCGAGCAGTACTTC. Its translation: CASSPAVSLGEQYF.

In its sample, this clonotype was seen a few times. The genes are TRBV20-1 and TRBJ2-1, with D maybe TRBD2 (5 bases). The V end lost 0 bases, the J end lost 2 bases, and 11 bases lay between the germline ends. This CDR3 region has 15 residues. Germline CDR1 is DFQATT and CDR2 is SNEGSKA (reference sequence). DNA for the CDR3: TGCAGTGCTAGAGAATCGAGCGGACCCTACAATGAGCAGTTCTTC. Its protein product is CSARESSGPYNEQFF.

The chain links TRBV6-6 to TRBJ2-5, with D possibly matching TRBD2 (6 bases). The CDR3 totals 13 residues. Germline V gene data show CDR1 as MNHNY and CDR2 as SVGAGI (reference sequence). The V end lost 10 bases, the J end lost 0 bases, and 12 bases lay between the germline ends. CDR3 DNA sequence: TGTGCCACCCTGCGGGACTACCAAGAGACCCAGTACTTC. Translation gives CATLRDYQETQYF.

This clonotype was seen only a few times. The chain combines TRBV2 with TRBJ2-1; D might be TRBD1 or TRBD2, each matching 5 bases. The CDR3 covers 15 residues. V dropped 6 bases and J dropped 3 bases, with 15 bases sitting between them. Germline CDR1 SNHLY, CDR2 FYNNEI. CDR3 sequence (DNA): TGTGCCAGCAGGGGGGTGCTAAAGGACTACAATGAGCAGTTCTTC. Translation gives CASRGVLKDYNEQFF.

This chain uses TRBV7-6 with TRBJ2-7, with 7 bases matching TRBD2. This CDR3 spans 15 amino acids. V trimming: 1 base; J trimming: 4 bases; junction bases outside the gene matches: 7. Germline assignment: CDR1 SGHVS and CDR2 FNYEAQ. Written as DNA, the CDR3 is TGTGCCAGCAGCTTAGGGGGGGACTACCAGTACGAGCAGTACTTC. Translation: CASSLGGDYQYEQYF. The full variable domain, rest sourced from reference TRBV7-6 and TRBJ2-7, is GAGVSQSPRYKVTKRGQDVALRCDPISGHVSLYWYRQALGQGPEFLTYFNYEAQQDKSGLPNDRFSAERPEGSISTLTIQRTEQRDSAMYRCASSLGGDYQYEQYFGPGTRLTVT.

The rearrangement uses TRBV4-1 and TRBJ2-1; 7 nucleotides align to TRBD2. CDR1 and CDR2 (germline): MGHRA, YSYEKL. The CDR3 runs 17 residues. V was clipped by 0 bases and J by 9 bases; unmatched bases: 14. This CDR3 reads CASSQDGLVTSVSEQFF. In DNA form, the CDR3 reads TGCGCCAGCAGCCAAGACGGACTGGTAACTAGCGTCAGTGAGCAGTTCTTC.

The V and J genes are TRBV7-2 and TRBJ2-3; weak D call: TRBD2 (5 bases). The CDR3 loop spans 14 amino acids. Between the trimmed V and J ends, which lost 5 bases and 2 bases, there was a span of 11 bases. Germline CDR1 is SGHTA and CDR2 is FQGNSA. CDR3 DNA sequence: TGTGCCAGCAGCCTCCCCCGGGACACAGATACGCAGTATTTT. It is translated as CASSLPRDTDTQYF.

V and J are TRBV5-1 and TRBJ1-2; TRBD1 agrees at 8 bases. Losses at the gene ends were 2 bases for V and 6 bases for J; bases not matched to a gene: 6. The CDR3 contains 14 residues. Looked up from germline, CDR1 is SGHRS and CDR2 is YFSETQ. The DNA of the CDR3 is TGCGCCAGCAGCTTTGGACAGGGAGGGGATGGCTACACCTTC. Translating gives CASSFGQGGDGYTF.

This clonotype was detected a few times. The CDR3 here is CASSNMEDRESYGYTF. Here the CDR3 DNA reads TGTGCCAGCAGCAATATGGAGGACAGGGAAAGCTATGGCTACACCTTC. The chain links TRBV21-1 to TRBJ1-2; TRBD1, the D gene given by the table, was not confirmed from the DNA. TRBV21-1 is tagged as a pseudogene. This CDR3 has 16 amino acids.

This clonotype has more than one count but fewer than ten. This chain links TRBV12-3 or TRBV12-4 with TRBJ1-2; 7 bases fit TRBD1. There are 12 residues in the CDR3. Unmatched junction bases numbered 8, after V lost 6 bases and J lost 10 bases. CDR3: CASRTGTADYTF. For the CDR3, the DNA is TGTGCCAGCAGGACCGGGACAGCAGACTACACCTTC.

This chain links TRBV5-1 with TRBJ1-1, with 11 bases identical to TRBD1. The CDR3 contains 16 residues. CDR1 is SGHRS, CDR2 YFSETQ, per germline. The junction had 5 bases not matched to a gene; V was cut back by 4 bases and J by 0 bases. CDR3 in amino acids: CASSEGQGGMNTEAFF. In nucleotides, the CDR3 is TGCGCCAGCAGCGAGGGACAGGGGGGAATGAACACTGAAGCTTTCTTT.

The V and J genes are TRBV27 and TRBJ1-4; weak D call: TRBD1 (5 bases). There are 15 residues in the CDR3. Germline CDR1 and CDR2: MNHEY and SMNVEV (reference sequence). The V end lost 3 bases, the J end lost 3 bases, and 11 bases lay between the germline ends. Written as DNA, the CDR3 is TGTGCCAGCAGTTTTTCTCAGGGCCCTAATGAAAAACTGTTTTTT. Translated: CASSFSQGPNEKLFF. The variable domain in full, with the rest retrieved from reference TRBV27 and TRBJ1-4, is EAQVTQNPRYLITVTGKKLTVTCSQNMNHEYMSWYRQDPGLGLRQIYYSMNVEVTDKGDVPEGYKVSRKEKRNFPLILESPSPNQTSLYFCASSFSQGPNEKLFFGSGTQLSVL.

The chain recombines TRBV6-5 with TRBJ2-7, with 11 bases aligning to TRBD2. The germline gives CDR1 MNHEY, CDR2 SVGAGI. V was clipped by 0 bases and J by 3 bases; unmatched bases: 10. This CDR3 has 18 residues. CDR3 sequence: CASSYSGTSGYINYEQYF. The CDR3 coding sequence is TGTGCCAGCAGTTACTCGGGGACTAGCGGTTATATTAACTACGAGCAGTACTTC.

V is TRBV12-3 or TRBV12-4 and J is TRBJ1-5, with D hard to call. This CDR3 has 15 amino acids. Deletions cut 5 bases from V and 3 bases from J, with 14 bases between. CDR3 in DNA: TGTGCCAGCAGTCCCTCAGGCAGTATCAATCAGCCCCAGCATTTT. It encodes CASSPSGSINQPQHF.